These 16 T cell receptor beta chains were all obtained from the same sample, sequenced in a study of blood T cell repertoires in COVID-19. Profiling relied on immunoSEQ multiplex PCR, and the TCRdb table lists in-frame clones only, not all of them. The table has about 210,000 clones, around 83% seen once; the top ten hold 2% to 2.5%. Material for sequencing was peripheral blood. These receptors all come from a man aged 40-49 years who had recovered from COVID-19.

The rearrangement links TRBV10-3 to TRBJ1-2; D might be TRBD1 (6 bases). Germline V gene sequence: CDR1 ENHRY, CDR2 SYGVKD. This CDR3 has 14 residues. Trimming removed 6 bases at V and 2 bases at J, with 13 bases between. The CDR3 DNA follows: TGTGCCATCAGAGAGGGACAAACCAACTATGGCTACACCTTC. This gives the protein CAIREGQTNYGYTF.

As DNA, the CDR3 is TGTGCCAGCAGCGTATCTCAGTGGGAGACCCAGTACTTC. It codes for CASSVSQWETQYF. The chain carries TRBV9 and TRBJ2-5, with unresolved D. This CDR3 contains 13 residues. V lost 1 base and J 5 bases, leaving 9 bases between the germline ends. CDR1 and CDR2 (germline): SGDLS, YYNGEE.

In its sample, this clone was seen once. The chain uses TRBV5-6 and TRBJ1-2; D is perhaps TRBD1 (6 bases). The CDR3 spans 14 residues. The germline CDR1 and CDR2 sequences are SGHDT and YYEEEE. Trimming stripped 1 base from V and 3 bases from J, with 10 bases between. The CDR3 region has the DNA TGTGCCAGCAGCTTGATAGGGGGTGACTATGGCTACACCTTC. Amino acid sequence: CASSLIGGDYGYTF.

This chain links TRBV19 with TRBJ2-1, with TRBD2 matching 8 bases. The CDR3 extends over 17 amino acids. The germline V gene encodes CDR1 LNHDA and CDR2 SQIVND (reference sequence). J gave up 8 bases and V 4 bases, and 16 bases lay outside the gene matches. This CDR3 is CASSTGRGAAGMDEQFF. The CDR3 region has the DNA TGTGCCAGTAGTACGGGGCGGGGGGCGGCAGGGATGGATGAGCAGTTCTTC. Filled out from reference TRBV19 and TRBJ2-1, the complete variable domain reads DGGITQSPKYLFRKEGQNVTLSCEQNLNHDAMYWYRQDPGQGLRLIYYSQIVNDFQKGDIAEGYSVSREKKESFPLTVTSAQKNPTAFYLCASSTGRGAAGMDEQFFGPGTRLTVL.

The chain uses TRBV7-2 and TRBJ2-1, with a possible D match to TRBD1 (6 bases). Deletions cut 4 bases from V and 3 bases from J, with 16 bases between. The CDR3 consists of 16 residues. CDR1 and CDR2 (germline): SGHTA, FQGNSA. This CDR3 reads CASSSRPQGIYNEQFF. CDR3 DNA: TGTGCCAGCAGCTCCCGCCCGCAGGGGATCTACAATGAGCAGTTCTTC.

The rearrangement uses TRBV27 and TRBJ1-5; D is possibly TRBD1 (5 bases). Per the germline V gene, CDR1 is MNHEY and CDR2 is SMNVEV (reference sequence). V was trimmed by 4 bases and J by 8 bases, leaving 15 bases between them. The CDR3 runs 14 residues. The CDR3 reads CASSYRTAQEPQHF. The CDR3 DNA sequence: TGTGCCAGCAGTTACCGGACCGCACAGGAGCCCCAGCATTTT.

This chain joins TRBV9 and TRBJ1-5, with D unresolved. Germline assignment: CDR1 SGDLS and CDR2 YYNGEE. CDR3 length: 14 residues. Trimming cost V 2 bases and J 7 bases, with 13 bases left between them. The CDR3 region has the DNA TGTGCCAGCAGCGTGCGGGGAAACGGGCAGCCCCAGCATTTT. Translated, it gives CASSVRGNGQPQHF. The full variable domain, in which reference TRBV9 and TRBJ1-5 provide the parts outside the CDR3, is DSGVTQTPKHLITATGQRVTLRCSPRSGDLSVYWYQQSLDQGLQFLIQYYNGEERAKGNILERFSAQQFPDLHSELNLSSLELGDSALYFCASSVRGNGQPQHFGDGTRLSIL.

The chain joins TRBV19 to TRBJ1-6; unclear D gene. This CDR3 has 14 amino acids. Between the trimmed V and J ends, which lost 4 bases and 7 bases, there was a span of 11 bases. The germline CDR1 and CDR2 sequences are LNHDA and SQIVND (reference sequence). DNA of the CDR3: TGTGCCAGTAGTAGAGGGCCCCGGAATTCACCCCTCCACTTT. Amino acids: CASSRGPRNSPLHF.

This chain connects TRBV7-2 to TRBJ1-5, with D possibly TRBD1 on 5 matching bases. There are 14 residues in the CDR3. CDR1 SGHTA and CDR2 FQGNSA come from the germline V gene. The V gene lost 3 bases and the J gene lost 4 bases, with 10 bases spanning the gap. This chain's CDR3 is CASSLQGANQPQHF. As DNA, the CDR3 is TGTGCCAGCAGCTTGCAAGGGGCGAATCAGCCCCAGCATTTT.

The chain couples TRBV7-2 to TRBJ2-1; TRBD2 matches 13 bases. In germline, CDR1 is SGHTA, CDR2 FQGNSA. Trimming removed 4 bases from V and 2 bases from J; junction bases left unmatched: 14. The CDR3 consists of 20 residues. CDR3 nucleotide sequence: TGTGCCAGCAGCTCAGCAGGGGTTAGGGGGACTAGCGGGACCTACAATGAGCAGTTCTTC. Its protein is CASSSAGVRGTSGTYNEQFF. The full variable domain, in which reference TRBV7-2 and TRBJ2-1 provide the parts outside the CDR3, is GAGVSQSPSNKVTEKGKDVELRCDPISGHTALYWYRQSLGQGLEFLIYFQGNSAPDKSGLPSDRFSAERTGGSVSTLTIQRTQQEDSAVYLCASSSAGVRGTSGTYNEQFFGPGTRLTVL.

This chain joins TRBV5-1 and TRBJ1-3; no definite D call. CDR1 is SGHRS, CDR2 YFSETQ, per germline. Trimming removed 0 bases from V and 2 bases from J, with 12 bases in between. This CDR3 comprises 16 residues. CDR3 sequence reads: CASSLGVTQTGNTIYF. The DNA of the CDR3 is TGCGCCAGCAGCTTGGGAGTTACTCAAACTGGAAACACCATATATTTT.

V and J are TRBV2 and TRBJ2-5; TRBD1 aligns across 11 bases. Germline CDR1 SNHLY, CDR2 FYNNEI. The V segment lost 6 bases and the J segment 6 bases; nucleotides outside the gene matches: 9. This CDR3 spans 15 amino acids. The CDR3 reads CASSYGTGGSKTQYF. The CDR3 nucleotides are TGTGCCAGCAGCTACGGGACAGGGGGTTCGAAGACCCAGTACTTC.

This clone is a singleton in its sample. A junction end diverges from the germline sequence, so it may reflect a read error. J is TRBJ1-2 and V is TRBV19; D possibly corresponds to TRBD1 (6 bases). The CDR3 has 16 amino acids. Germline V gene lookup returns CDR1 LNHDA and CDR2 SQIVND (reference sequence). CDR3 protein: CASSDRDKAYNYGYIF. The CDR3 region has the DNA TGTGCCAGTAGTGACCGGGACAAGGCTTATAACTATGGCTACATCTTC.

The V and J genes are TRBV3-1 (or the pseudogene TRBV3-2) and TRBJ2-1; 9 bases are a match to TRBD2. Germline CDR1 is LGHDT and CDR2 is YNNKEL (reference sequence). The CDR3 totals 16 residues. The ends lost 0 bases at V and 4 bases at J; junction bases unmatched: 4. The CDR3 region is CASSQEGLAVYNEQFF. CDR3 DNA sequence: TGTGCCAGCAGCCAAGAGGGACTAGCCGTTTACAATGAGCAGTTCTTC.

This chain connects TRBV2 to TRBJ2-1; 15 nucleotides line up with TRBD2. With 10 bases clipped from V and 6 bases from J, the junction kept 4 bases outside the gene matches. The CDR3 consists of 14 residues. Looked up from germline, CDR1 is SNHLY and CDR2 is FYNNEI. The CDR3 DNA reads as TGTGCCACCCGGACTAGCGGGAGGGCCAATGAGCAGTTCTTC. It encodes CATRTSGRANEQFF. The full variable domain, rest sourced from reference TRBV2 and TRBJ2-1, is EPEVTQTPSHQVTQMGQEVILRCVPISNHLYFYWYRQILGQKVEFLVSFYNNEISEKSEIFDDQFSVERPDGSNFTLKIRSTKLEDSAMYFCATRTSGRANEQFFGPGTRLTVL.

The chain couples TRBV18 to TRBJ1-3, with TRBD1 matching 8 bases. Unmatched junction bases numbered 8, after V lost 3 bases and J lost 4 bases. Germline V gene sequence: CDR1 KGHSH, CDR2 LQKENI. The CDR3 has 16 residues. The CDR3 loop reads CASSPYGQGGGNTIYF. Written as DNA, the CDR3 is TGTGCCAGCTCACCTTACGGACAGGGTGGAGGAAACACCATATATTTT.